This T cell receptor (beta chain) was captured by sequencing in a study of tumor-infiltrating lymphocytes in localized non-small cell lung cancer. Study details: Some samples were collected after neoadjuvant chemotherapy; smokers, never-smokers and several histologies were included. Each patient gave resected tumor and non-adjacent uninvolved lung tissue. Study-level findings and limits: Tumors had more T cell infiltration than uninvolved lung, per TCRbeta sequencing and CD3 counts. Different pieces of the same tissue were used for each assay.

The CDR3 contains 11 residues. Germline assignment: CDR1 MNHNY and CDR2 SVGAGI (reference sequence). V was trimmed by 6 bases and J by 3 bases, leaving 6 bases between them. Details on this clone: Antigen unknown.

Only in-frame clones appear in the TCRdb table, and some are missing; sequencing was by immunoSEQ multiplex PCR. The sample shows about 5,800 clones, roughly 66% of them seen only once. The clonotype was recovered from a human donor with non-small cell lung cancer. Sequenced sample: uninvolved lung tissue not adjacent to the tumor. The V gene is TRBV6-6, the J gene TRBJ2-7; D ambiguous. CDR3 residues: CASRFNYEQYF. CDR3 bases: TGTGCCAGCAGGTTCAACTACGAGCAGTACTTC.